This T cell receptor (beta chain) came from a study of control samples from healthy donors and cancer patients. The repertoire was sequenced with immunoSEQ multiplex PCR; TCRdb's copy has only in-frame clones and lacks some. In the table there are some 97,000 clones, about 90% of which are singletons. V gave up 0 bases and J gave up 2 bases, with 9 bases separating them. The CDR3 is made up of 15 amino acids. Germline lookup yields CDR1 SGHRS and CDR2 YFSETQ. A word on this clone: Within the sample, other DNA sequences also encode this same CDR3.

The chain employs TRBV5-1 and TRBJ1-5, with D unclear. This TCR derives from a woman in her 50s in good health. Sequencing was done on a sample of blood. CDR3 sequence reads: CASSLDGIGNQPQHF. In nucleotides, the CDR3 is TGCGCCAGCAGCTTGGACGGAATAGGCAATCAGCCCCAGCATTTT.